A single sample is the source of the 5 T cell receptor beta chains below, sequenced in a study of T cell responses to AZD1222 COVID-19 vaccine. The repertoire was sequenced with immunoSEQ multiplex PCR; TCRdb's copy has only in-frame clones and lacks some. The sample shows about 170,000 clones, roughly 92% of them seen only once. The sample consisted of peripheral blood, taken on day 0 of AZD1222 vaccination. Receptors were obtained from an adult in good health.

The V gene is TRBV18, the J gene TRBJ2-3; D is undetermined. Germline V gene data show CDR1 as KGHSH and CDR2 as LQKENI. Trimming left V 4 bases short and J 0 bases short, with 2 bases between. The CDR3 consists of 12 residues. The CDR3 region is CASSLSTDTQYF. CDR3 DNA: TGTGCCAGCTCACTCAGCACAGATACGCAGTATTTT.

This chain uses TRBV5-1 with TRBJ1-2; perhaps TRBD1 as D (5 bases). V was pared by 2 bases and J by 8 bases, with 16 bases between. CDR1 and CDR2 from the germline V gene are SGHRS and YFSETQ. This CDR3 is 14 amino acids long. In DNA form, the CDR3 reads TGCGCCAGCAGCTTACGCGCGCAGGGATACGGCTACACCTTC. The encoded protein is CASSLRAQGYGYTF.

The genes are TRBV5-1 and TRBJ1-1, with D unresolved. V dropped 1 base and J dropped 5 bases, with 12 bases sitting between them. The CDR3 contains 14 residues. CDR1 is SGHRS, CDR2 YFSETQ, per germline. The CDR3 sequence is CASSLLGPRTEAFF. CDR3 nucleotides: TGCGCCAGCAGCTTGTTAGGGCCTCGAACTGAAGCTTTCTTT.

The chain links TRBV19 to TRBJ1-5; 8 nucleotides line up with TRBD1. This CDR3 region has 15 residues. V shed 6 bases, J shed 0 bases, and the junction held 4 bases outside the gene matches. Germline V gene lookup returns CDR1 LNHDA and CDR2 SQIVND (reference sequence). CDR3 amino acids: CASRPDRGSNQPQHF. The CDR3 bases are TGTGCCAGTAGACCCGACAGGGGTAGCAATCAGCCCCAGCATTTT.

The chain joins TRBV2 to TRBJ2-2, with TRBD1 matching over 7 bases. CDR3 length equals 16 residues. Germline V gives CDR1 SNHLY, CDR2 FYNNEI. The V gene end was trimmed by 3 bases and the J gene end by 3 bases; junction bases not matched to a gene: 7. The CDR3 loop is CASSDSWTGYTGELFF. In DNA, the CDR3 is TGTGCCAGCAGTGATTCTTGGACAGGATACACCGGGGAGCTGTTTTTT.